Following are 14 T cell receptor beta chains from one sample sequenced in a study of T cell responses to AZD1222 COVID-19 vaccine. The data were produced by immunoSEQ multiplex PCR, yet TCRdb's version contains in-frame clones alone and is incomplete. The sample lists approximately 260,000 clones, 93% seen once, with 0.55% in the top ten. Material: peripheral blood, obtained on day 0 of AZD1222 vaccination. The source of these receptors is an adult in good health.

The V gene is TRBV15, the J gene TRBJ2-7; D may match TRBD1 or TRBD2 (5 bases each). V lost 5 bases, J lost 1 base, and 9 bases lay in between. CDR3 length: 13 residues. Per germline, CDR1 LNHNV and CDR2 YYDKDF (reference sequence). The CDR3 coding sequence is TGTGCCACCAGCTGGGGACGGTCCTACGAGCAGTACTTC. This gives the protein CATSWGRSYEQYF.

This sequence joins TRBV6-1 and TRBJ1-1; a possible D gene is TRBD1 (6 bases). This CDR3 has 15 residues. Germline values: CDR1 MNHNS, CDR2 SASEGT. V gave up 2 bases and J gave up 2 bases, with 12 bases separating them. This CDR3 reads CASSENTGTNTEAFF. The CDR3 DNA reads TGTGCCAGCAGTGAAAATACAGGGACAAACACTGAAGCTTTCTTT.

The chain combines TRBV6-5 with TRBJ2-2; D assignment may be TRBD1 or TRBD2 (6 bases each). Trimming removed 7 bases from V and 5 bases from J, with 11 bases in between. The V gene's germline CDR1 is MNHEY and CDR2 SVGAGI. The CDR3 length is 13 residues. CDR3 DNA sequence: TGTGCCAGCACCCGAGGGGGGACCGGGGAGCTGTTTTTT. Its protein product is CASTRGGTGELFF.

This chain joins TRBV13 and TRBJ2-7; unclear D gene. This CDR3 contains 13 residues. Germline lookup yields CDR1 PRHDT and CDR2 FYEKMQ (reference sequence). The V end was cut by 3 bases, the J end by 3 bases, with 9 bases between. In DNA, the CDR3 is TGTGCCAGCAGCTTGGGCCGGAACTACGAGCAGTACTTC. This encodes CASSLGRNYEQYF.

V gene TRBV10-3 combines with J gene TRBJ1-1; 8 bases line up with TRBD1. CDR3 size: 14 residues. The V segment lost 5 bases and the J segment 7 bases; nucleotides outside the gene matches: 9. CDR1 and CDR2 from the germline V gene are ENHRY and SYGVKD. CDR3 sequence: CAISKTGASDEAFF. DNA of the CDR3: TGTGCCATCAGTAAGACAGGGGCGTCGGATGAAGCTTTCTTT.

The gene calls are TRBV6-1 and TRBJ2-3, with D perhaps assigned TRBD1 or TRBD2 (6 bases each). Germline values: CDR1 MNHNS, CDR2 SASEGT. CDR3 length equals 15 residues. With 2 bases removed from V and 4 bases from J, the gap between germline ends came to 13 bases. The CDR3: CASSESPGGADTQYF. CDR3 nucleotide sequence: TGTGCCAGCAGTGAATCCCCCGGGGGCGCAGATACGCAGTATTTT.

The chain recombines TRBV10-3 with TRBJ1-2; 9 bases match TRBD1. The CDR3 loop spans 15 amino acids. With V trimmed by 6 bases and J by 3 bases, 8 bases remained unmatched. CDR1 and CDR2 from the germline V gene are ENHRY and SYGVKD. The CDR3 bases are TGTGCCATCAGACCCGAGACAGGGGGATACTATGGCTACACCTTC. This gives the protein CAIRPETGGYYGYTF.

The chain couples TRBV4-2 to TRBJ1-5; D is perhaps TRBD1 (6 bases). V shed 0 bases and J shed 2 bases, with 11 bases lying between them. Germline V gene lookup returns CDR1 LGHNA and CDR2 YNFKEQ. This CDR3 has 16 amino acids. CDR3 loop: CASSQDGGAGNQPQHF. In nucleotides, the CDR3 is TGTGCCAGCAGCCAAGATGGGGGGGCAGGCAATCAGCCCCAGCATTTT.

The chain uses TRBV29-1 and TRBJ1-1, with 10 bases fitting TRBD1. Losses at the gene ends were 7 bases for V and 4 bases for J; bases not matched to a gene: 9. Germline V gene data show CDR1 as SQVTM and CDR2 as ANQGSEA. CDR3 size: 14 residues. The CDR3 loop is CSGVGQGMGTEAFF. CDR3 DNA: TGCAGCGGGGTGGGACAGGGGATGGGCACTGAAGCTTTCTTT.

This chain uses TRBV7-9 with TRBJ1-4; tentative D call: TRBD1 (6 bases). The CDR3 is 14 residues long. V lost 3 bases to trimming and J lost 13 bases, with 18 bases between them. Germline CDR1 is SEHNR and CDR2 is FQNEAQ (reference sequence). In DNA, the CDR3 is TGTGCCAGCAGCTTCGGCTCAGGGGAATTTGGACTGTTTTTT. It translates to CASSFGSGEFGLFF.

This chain joins TRBV19 and TRBJ1-3, with TRBD1 matching 7 bases. The CDR3 extends over 14 amino acids. Germline V gene lookup returns CDR1 LNHDA and CDR2 SQIVND (reference sequence). Trimming took 7 bases from V and 5 from J; bases not matched to a gene: 8. CDR3 amino acids: CASTAGTARNTIYF. Here the CDR3 DNA reads TGTGCCAGTACCGCCGGGACAGCAAGAAACACCATATATTTT.

The V gene is TRBV18, the J gene TRBJ1-6; perhaps TRBD1 as D (6 bases). Germline CDR1 reads KGHSH; CDR2 reads LQKENI. Trimming took off 3 bases at V and 1 base at J, with 16 bases between the two ends. There are 18 residues in the CDR3. In nucleotides, the CDR3 is TGTGCCAGCTCACCGCGGACCCTCACAGGGTCCTATAATTCACCCCTCCACTTT. This codes for CASSPRTLTGSYNSPLHF. Using reference TRBV18 and TRBJ1-6 for the parts outside the CDR3, the full variable domain is NAGVMQNPRHLVRRRGQEARLRCSPMKGHSHVYWYRQLPEEGLKFMVYLQKENIIDESGMPKERFSAEFPKEGPSILRIQQVVRGDSAAYFCASSPRTLTGSYNSPLHFGNGTRLTVT.

This chain joins TRBV6-4 and TRBJ1-2; weak D call: TRBD1 (6 bases). With 6 bases removed from V and 4 bases from J, the gap between germline ends came to 18 bases. CDR3 size: 15 residues. The germline V gene has CDR1 MRHNA and CDR2 SNTAGT. CDR3: CASSPRGGGSYGYTF. CDR3 in DNA: TGTGCCAGCAGCCCCCGGGGAGGGGGAAGCTATGGCTACACCTTC.

This clone was counted once. CDR3 in DNA: TGTGCCAGCTCACCCCCTGCCGGGAGGTACGGGGCCAACGTCCTGACTTTC. It specifies CASSPPAGRYGANVLTF. The J gene is TRBJ2-6, the V gene TRBV18; 7 bases agree with TRBD2. The V gene's germline CDR1 is KGHSH and CDR2 LQKENI. The length of the CDR3 is 17 residues. V lost 3 bases and J lost 4; bases outside the gene matches: 9.